Below, 30 T cell receptor beta chains from the same sample are listed, as sequenced in a study of beta chain features in type 1 diabetes. Expressed TCRB transcripts were sequenced after all isolated RNA was converted to cDNA. Data came from immunoSEQ multiplex PCR; TCRdb stores just in-frame clones and leaves some out. This sample has 200,000 to 250,000 clones; around 68% occur once, and the top ten carry around 0.05%. Source material: naive CD4+ T cells from blood. These receptors all come from a man aged 30-40 years in good health.

This clone was seen a handful of times. The chain is built from TRBV29-1 and TRBJ1-1, with D uncertain. Trimming removed 6 bases at V and 5 bases at J, with 10 bases between. The CDR3 contains 11 residues. The V gene's germline CDR1 is SQVTM and CDR2 ANQGSEA. DNA for the CDR3: TGCAGCGTGAGCGAGGGTACTGAAGCTTTCTTT. Amino acid sequence: CSVSEGTEAFF.

This chain links TRBV2 with TRBJ2-3, with D possibly matching TRBD1 (5 bases). This CDR3 region has 12 residues. The germline V gene encodes CDR1 SNHLY and CDR2 FYNNEI. The ends were cut back, 3 bases at V and 11 bases at J, with 12 bases in the middle. For the CDR3, the DNA is TGTGCCAGCAGTGACTGGCCAGGGTGGCAGTATTTT. It specifies CASSDWPGWQYF.

The rearrangement links TRBV7-6 to TRBJ2-7, with D unclear. Trimming shortened V by 4 bases and J by 2 bases, and 9 bases separated the two germline ends. This CDR3 comprises 13 residues. Germline V gives CDR1 SGHVS, CDR2 FNYEAQ. CDR3 loop: CASSSGPTYEQYF. CDR3 in DNA: TGTGCCAGCAGCTCAGGCCCTACCTACGAGCAGTACTTC.

V is TRBV29-1 and J is TRBJ1-4; D is possibly TRBD1 (6 bases). CDR3 length: 13 residues. V lost 4 bases and J lost 7, with 13 bases in between. CDR1 and CDR2 from the germline V gene are SQVTM and ANQGSEA. CDR3 bases: TGCAGCGTTGCGAGGGGGACATTTGAAAAACTGTTTTTT. Protein: CSVARGTFEKLFF.

This clone was observed a handful of times. The chain couples TRBV9 to TRBJ2-5; TRBD1 is a possible D gene (6 bases). Trimming stripped 1 base from V and 2 bases from J, with 12 bases between. This CDR3 spans 15 amino acids. The germline gives CDR1 SGDLS, CDR2 YYNGEE. For the CDR3, the DNA is TGTGCCAGCAGCGTAAGTCTACAGGGACAAGAGACCCAGTACTTC. Encoded protein: CASSVSLQGQETQYF.

This chain uses TRBV7-2 with TRBJ2-7; 8 bases match TRBD2. Unmatched junction bases numbered 7, after V lost 5 bases and J lost 7 bases. The length of the CDR3 is 13 residues. The germline gives CDR1 SGHTA, CDR2 FQGNSA. CDR3 sequence: CASSPRGGAEQYF. The CDR3 nucleotides read TGTGCCAGCAGCCCCCGGGGGGGGGCTGAGCAGTACTTC.

This clone was detected a few times. Within the sample, other DNA sequences also encode this same CDR3. This sequence joins TRBV29-1 and TRBJ2-3; 14 positions match TRBD2. CDR3 size: 14 residues. Germline V gives CDR1 SQVTM, CDR2 ANQGSEA. Trimming took 8 bases from V and 3 from J; bases not matched to a gene: 4. CDR3 sequence reads: CSIRLAGGTDTQYF. The CDR3 DNA reads as TGCAGCATACGACTAGCGGGAGGGACAGATACGCAGTATTTT.

The rearrangement links TRBV7-9 to TRBJ1-1; D might be TRBD1 (6 bases). Germline CDR1 SEHNR, CDR2 FQNEAQ (reference sequence). CDR3 length equals 14 residues. Trimming left V 5 bases short and J 1 base short, with 11 bases between. The DNA for the CDR3 is TGTGCCAGCAGCCAAGGACAGAAGAACACTGAAGCTTTCTTT. Protein product: CASSQGQKNTEAFF.

This chain links TRBV18 with TRBJ2-3, with D hard to call. V was trimmed by 2 bases and J by 4 bases, leaving 13 bases between them. CDR3 length: 15 residues. Per germline, CDR1 KGHSH and CDR2 LQKENI. CDR3 sequence (DNA): TGTGCCAGCTCACCAGAGGTAACAGCACCAGATACGCAGTATTTT. This gives the protein CASSPEVTAPDTQYF.

The V call is TRBV29-1, the J call TRBJ1-1; D unresolved. CDR1 and CDR2 (germline): SQVTM, ANQGSEA. This CDR3 contains 13 residues. V was clipped by 6 bases and J by 1 base, with 12 bases between them. CDR3: CSVKENWNTEAFF. CDR3 coding DNA: TGCAGCGTAAAAGAAAACTGGAACACTGAAGCTTTCTTT.

This clone was seen once. V is TRBV6-1 and J is TRBJ2-7; no reliable D call. From germline, CDR1 is MNHNS and CDR2 SASEGT. This CDR3 contains 13 residues. V lost 7 bases and J lost 3, with 13 bases in between. CDR3: CASTRYSGYEQYF. The CDR3 coding sequence is TGTGCCAGCACCCGGTATTCGGGCTACGAGCAGTACTTC.

This clone has a handful of counts. The chain recombines TRBV30 with TRBJ2-2; 14 nucleotides agree with TRBD2. Per the germline V gene, CDR1 is GTSNPN and CDR2 is SVGIG (reference sequence). CDR3 size: 15 residues. V was pared by 5 bases and J by 5 bases, with 4 bases of the junction left unmatched. Here the CDR3 DNA reads TGTGCCTGGCGGGGACTAGCGGGAGTAACCGGGGAGCTGTTTTTT. Translating it yields CAWRGLAGVTGELFF.

The CDR3 loop reads CSVEVGGNGIQYF. CDR3 coding DNA: TGCAGCGTTGAAGTGGGGGGCAACGGCATTCAGTACTTC. V and J are TRBV29-1 and TRBJ2-4, with D possibly called TRBD1 or TRBD2 (6 bases each). The V gene's germline CDR1 is SQVTM and CDR2 ANQGSEA. The CDR3 is made up of 13 amino acids. Trimming pared 1 base from V and 9 bases from J, leaving 13 bases between.

This sequence joins TRBV15 and TRBJ2-5; the D is unclear. This CDR3 is built from 15 residues. Trimming cost V 5 bases and J 0 bases, with 13 bases left between them. Germline CDR1 is LNHNV and CDR2 is YYDKDF (reference sequence). CDR3: CATSGYSWYQETQYF. The CDR3 DNA follows: TGTGCCACCAGCGGCTACAGCTGGTACCAAGAGACCCAGTACTTC.

CDR3 amino acids: CASRIGVTSYNEQFF. CDR3 coding DNA: TGCGCCAGCAGAATCGGGGTCACCTCCTACAATGAGCAGTTCTTC. The rearrangement links TRBV5-1 to TRBJ2-1; D is perhaps TRBD2 (5 bases). Germline CDR1 and CDR2: SGHRS and YFSETQ. With 5 bases removed from V and 0 bases from J, the gap between germline ends came to 12 bases. This CDR3 has 15 amino acids. The full variable domain, rest sourced from reference TRBV5-1 and TRBJ2-1, is KAGVTQTPRYLIKTRGQQVTLSCSPISGHRSVSWYQQTPGQGLQFLFEYFSETQRNKGNFPGRFSGRQFSNSRSEMNVSTLELGDSALYLCASRIGVTSYNEQFFGPGTRLTVL.

The chain uses TRBV7-8 and TRBJ1-6; D remains unclear. This CDR3 is built from 15 residues. The V gene's germline CDR1 is SGHVS and CDR2 FQNEAQ. Trimming cost V 3 bases and J 8 bases, with 14 bases left between them. The CDR3 here is CASSFGRIGDSPLHF. Written as DNA, the CDR3 is TGTGCCAGCAGCTTTGGTAGGATTGGGGATTCACCCCTCCACTTT. The variable domain in full, with the rest retrieved from reference TRBV7-8 and TRBJ1-6, is GAGVSQSPRYKVAKRGQDVALRCDPISGHVSLFWYQQALGQGPEFLTYFQNEAQLDKSGLPSDRFFAERPEGSVSTLKIQRTQQEDSAVYLCASSFGRIGDSPLHFGNGTRLTVT.

The chain carries TRBV6-5 and TRBJ2-2, with a tentative D call TRBD2 (5 bases). The germline V and J ends were trimmed by 5 bases and 5 bases, with 6 bases remaining between them. Per the germline V gene, CDR1 is MNHEY and CDR2 is SVGAGI. CDR3 length equals 12 residues. The CDR3 loop reads CASSTSTGELFF. The CDR3 nucleotides read TGTGCCAGCAGTACTAGTACCGGGGAGCTGTTTTTT.

The chain carries TRBV30 and TRBJ2-4; D might be TRBD1 (5 bases). The CDR3 sequence is 14 residues long. V was cut by 4 bases and J by 0 bases, with 10 bases left in between. CDR1 and CDR2 (germline): GTSNPN, SVGIG (reference sequence). The CDR3 loop reads CAWNQGRAKNIQYF. CDR3 DNA sequence: TGTGCCTGGAATCAGGGTCGAGCCAAAAACATTCAGTACTTC.

The table lists this clone with a count of one. This rearrangement joins TRBV25-1 to TRBJ2-5; D unclear. The germline V gene has CDR1 MGHDK and CDR2 SYGVNS. The CDR3 covers 14 residues. V lost 0 bases and J 3 bases, leaving 8 bases between the germline ends. For the CDR3, the DNA is TGTGCCAGCAGTGAATATCGAGTAGAAGAGACCCAGTACTTC. Amino acid sequence: CASSEYRVEETQYF.

The gene calls are TRBV6-5 and TRBJ2-7; D tentatively fits TRBD1 or TRBD2 (6 bases each). CDR3 length: 12 residues. V gave up 7 bases and J gave up 6 bases, with 13 bases separating them. Germline CDR1 reads MNHEY; CDR2 reads SVGAGI. The chain's CDR3 is CASKDRRGEQYF. In DNA form, the CDR3 reads TGTGCCAGCAAAGACAGGCGGGGCGAGCAGTACTTC.

The chain links TRBV7-2 to TRBJ1-1; no reliable D call. This CDR3 is 14 amino acids long. Germline CDR1 and CDR2: SGHTA and FQGNSA. Trimming removed 2 bases at V and 0 bases at J, with 7 bases between. The chain's CDR3 is CASSLLLMNTEAFF. The CDR3 DNA follows: TGTGCCAGCAGCTTACTTCTCATGAACACTGAAGCTTTCTTT.

V and J are TRBV29-1 and TRBJ2-7; perhaps TRBD1 as D (6 bases). CDR1 and CDR2 (germline): SQVTM, ANQGSEA. The CDR3 is 11 amino acids. V was clipped by 7 bases and J by 6 bases, with 13 bases between them. The CDR3 DNA reads as TGCAGCGCCGGGACATTGGCCGAGCAGTACTTC. Encoded protein: CSAGTLAEQYF.

The chain uses TRBV7-2 and TRBJ2-7; 9 bases align to TRBD1. V lost 6 bases to trimming and J lost 3 bases; unmatched junction nucleotides: 9. CDR1 and CDR2 from the germline V gene are SGHTA and FQGNSA. The CDR3 runs 15 residues. The CDR3 protein is CASSLRQGVLYEQYF. The CDR3 DNA reads TGTGCCAGCAGTCTCCGACAGGGGGTCCTCTACGAGCAGTACTTC.

The chain uses TRBV14 and TRBJ2-1; D unclear. V was shortened by 5 bases and J by 3 bases, with 14 bases between the two germline ends. There are 15 residues in the CDR3. CDR1 and CDR2 (germline): SGHDN, FVKESK. The CDR3 loop reads CASSWGVASYNEQFF. The DNA for the CDR3 is TGTGCCAGCAGCTGGGGTGTGGCTAGCTACAATGAGCAGTTCTTC.

V is TRBV7-2 and J is TRBJ2-3; possibly TRBD2 for D (6 bases). The CDR3 is 15 residues long. With 6 bases removed from V and 0 bases from J, the gap between germline ends came to 13 bases. The germline CDR1 and CDR2 sequences are SGHTA and FQGNSA. The CDR3 loop reads CASSQRASSTDTQYF. CDR3 nucleotide sequence: TGTGCCAGCAGTCAGCGGGCGTCTAGCACAGATACGCAGTATTTT.

This sequence joins TRBV7-2 and TRBJ2-7; possibly TRBD1 for D (6 bases). V lost 1 base, J lost 2 bases, and 12 bases lay in between. The germline V gene has CDR1 SGHTA and CDR2 FQGNSA. CDR3 size: 15 residues. The CDR3 coding sequence is TGTGCCAGCAGCTTAGTGGGGGCAGACGCCTACGAGCAGTACTTC. This encodes CASSLVGADAYEQYF.

The gene calls are TRBV4-2 and TRBJ2-5; TRBD2 aligns across 8 bases. Germline V gene data show CDR1 as LGHNA and CDR2 as YNFKEQ. The V gene end was trimmed by 4 bases and the J gene end by 5 bases; junction bases not matched to a gene: 3. CDR3 length equals 13 residues. For the CDR3, the DNA is TGTGCCAGCAGCCGCGGGACTAGGGAGACCCAGTACTTC. This gives the protein CASSRGTRETQYF.

This clone occurred once. CDR3 DNA: TGCGCCAGCAGCTGGGGGACAGCCGCATCCTACGAGCAGTACTTC. As protein: CASSWGTAASYEQYF. The genes are TRBV5-1 and TRBJ2-7; 7 bases are shared with TRBD1. The germline V gene has CDR1 SGHRS and CDR2 YFSETQ. V shed 3 bases, J shed 1 base, and the junction held 7 bases outside the gene matches. The CDR3 runs 15 residues.

The J gene is TRBJ2-6, the V gene TRBV30; unclear D gene. V was cut by 0 bases and J by 0 bases, with 6 bases left in between. This CDR3 has 15 amino acids. Germline loops: CDR1 GTSNPN, CDR2 SVGIG (reference sequence). CDR3 bases: TGTGCCTGGAGTGTAAGCCTCTCTGGGGCCAACGTCCTGACTTTC. Translating it yields CAWSVSLSGANVLTF.

The rearrangement links TRBV20-1 to TRBJ2-3; D remains ambiguous. V dropped 2 bases and J dropped 5 bases, with 2 bases sitting between them. This CDR3 has 10 amino acids. Germline V gene sequence: CDR1 DFQATT, CDR2 SNEGSKA (reference sequence). The CDR3 sequence is CSARRDTQYF. The DNA of the CDR3 is TGCAGTGCTAGAAGAGATACGCAGTATTTT.